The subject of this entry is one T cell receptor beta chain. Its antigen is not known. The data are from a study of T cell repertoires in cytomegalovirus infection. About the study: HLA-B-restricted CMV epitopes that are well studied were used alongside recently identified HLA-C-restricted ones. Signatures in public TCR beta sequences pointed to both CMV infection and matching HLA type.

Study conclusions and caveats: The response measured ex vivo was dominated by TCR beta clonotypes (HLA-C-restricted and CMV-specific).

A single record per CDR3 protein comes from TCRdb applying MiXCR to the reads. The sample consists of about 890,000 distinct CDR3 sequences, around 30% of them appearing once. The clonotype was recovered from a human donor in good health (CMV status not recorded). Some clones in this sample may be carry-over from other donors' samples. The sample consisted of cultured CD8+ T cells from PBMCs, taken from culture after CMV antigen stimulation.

The CDR3 DNA reads as TGTGCCAGCAGTGAGGGCGTTGCATGGGGACACACCTTC. It codes for CASSEGVAWGHTF. J is TRBJ1-2 and V is TRBV27, with a weak D call TRBD1 (5 bases). CDR1 and CDR2 from the germline V gene are MNHEY and SMNVEV (reference sequence). The length of the CDR3 is 13 residues. Trimming left V 5 bases short and J 12 bases short, with 19 bases between.